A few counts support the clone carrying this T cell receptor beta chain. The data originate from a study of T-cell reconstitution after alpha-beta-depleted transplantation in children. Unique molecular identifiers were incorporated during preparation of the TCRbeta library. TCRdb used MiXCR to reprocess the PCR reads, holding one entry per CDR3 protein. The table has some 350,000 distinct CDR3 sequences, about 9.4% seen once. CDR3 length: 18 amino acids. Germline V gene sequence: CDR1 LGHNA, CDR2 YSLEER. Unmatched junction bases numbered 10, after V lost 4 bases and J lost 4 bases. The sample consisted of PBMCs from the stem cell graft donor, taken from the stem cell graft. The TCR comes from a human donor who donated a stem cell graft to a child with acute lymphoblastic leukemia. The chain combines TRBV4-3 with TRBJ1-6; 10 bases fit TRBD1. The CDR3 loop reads CASSRDRGQGKYNSPLHF. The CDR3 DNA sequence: TGCGCCAGCAGCCGCGACCGGGGACAGGGGAAATATAATTCACCCCTCCACTTT.